This T cell receptor beta chain comes out of a study of technical replicates of blood from a handful of donors. The germline V gene encodes CDR1 MDHEN and CDR2 SYDVKM. The CDR3 spans 16 residues. J was trimmed by 5 bases and V by 3 bases; bases with no gene match: 7. Using immunoSEQ multiplex PCR, the repertoire was profiled, and TCRdb retains in-frame clones only, with some absent. The sample has about 98,000 clones, 90% to 96% seen once. Sequencing was performed on T cells isolated from PBMCs. This sequence was found in a human donor in good health. The chain couples TRBV28 to TRBJ2-7; 13 bases align to TRBD2. The CDR3 coding sequence is TGTGCCAGCAGTTTCCGTTCTGGGACTAGCGGGGACGAGCAGTACTTC. It codes for CASSFRSGTSGDEQYF. Looking up the rest from reference TRBV28 and TRBJ2-7 gives the full variable domain: DVKVTQSSRYLVKRTGEKVFLECVQDMDHENMFWYRQDPGLGLRLIYFSYDVKMKEKGDIPEGYSVSREKKERFSLILESASTNQTSMYLCASSFRSGTSGDEQYFGPGTRLTVT.